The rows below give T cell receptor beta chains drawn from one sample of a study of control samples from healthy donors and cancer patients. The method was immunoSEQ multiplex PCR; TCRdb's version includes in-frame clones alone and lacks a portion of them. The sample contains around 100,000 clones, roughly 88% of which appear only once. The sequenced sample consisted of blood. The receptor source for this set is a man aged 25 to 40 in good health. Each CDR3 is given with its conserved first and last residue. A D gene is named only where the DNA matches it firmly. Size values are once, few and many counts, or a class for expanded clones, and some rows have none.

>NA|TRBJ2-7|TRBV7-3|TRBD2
TGTGCCAGCAGCTTCGGGACTAGCGCCTCCTACGAGCAGTACTTC
CASSFGTSASYEQYF
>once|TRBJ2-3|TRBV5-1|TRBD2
TGCGCCAGCAGCAGAACTAGCGGGGTCAGCACAGATACGCAGTATTTT
CASSRTSGVSTDTQYF
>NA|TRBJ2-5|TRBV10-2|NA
TGCGCCAGCTCTACTAGCCGTCGAGAGACCCAGTACTTC
CASSTSRRETQYF
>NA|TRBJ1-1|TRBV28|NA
TGTGCCAGCAGTACAGTCCGGGACCCCGCGTTTGAAGCTTTCTTT
CASSTVRDPAFEAFF
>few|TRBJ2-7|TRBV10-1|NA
TGCGCCAGCAGTGAGTCGGGTAGGGTCTACGAGCAGTACTTC
CASSESGRVYEQYF
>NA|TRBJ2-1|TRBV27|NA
TGTGCCAGCAGTTTATCTCGAGGGTTTAGCTCCTACAATGAGCAGTTCTTC
CASSLSRGFSSYNEQFF
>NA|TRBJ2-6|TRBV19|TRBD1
TGTGCCAGTAGTATAGATAAACTGCAGGGGGCGGTTGGGGCCAACGTCCTGACTTTC
CASSIDKLQGAVGANVLTF
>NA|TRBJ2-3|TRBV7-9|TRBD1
TGTGCCAGCAGCTCGCAGACTGGGACAGGGGAGTGGTTCACAGATACGCAGTATTTT
CASSSQTGTGEWFTDTQYF
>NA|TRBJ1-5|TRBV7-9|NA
TGTGCCAGCAGCTTAGCTGGAGTTCCGGGGCAGCCCCAGCATTTT
CASSLAGVPGQPQHF
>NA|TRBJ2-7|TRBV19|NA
TGTGCCAGTAGTCCCGGAGGGGTACCCCCCTACGAGCAGTACTTC
CASSPGGVPPYEQYF